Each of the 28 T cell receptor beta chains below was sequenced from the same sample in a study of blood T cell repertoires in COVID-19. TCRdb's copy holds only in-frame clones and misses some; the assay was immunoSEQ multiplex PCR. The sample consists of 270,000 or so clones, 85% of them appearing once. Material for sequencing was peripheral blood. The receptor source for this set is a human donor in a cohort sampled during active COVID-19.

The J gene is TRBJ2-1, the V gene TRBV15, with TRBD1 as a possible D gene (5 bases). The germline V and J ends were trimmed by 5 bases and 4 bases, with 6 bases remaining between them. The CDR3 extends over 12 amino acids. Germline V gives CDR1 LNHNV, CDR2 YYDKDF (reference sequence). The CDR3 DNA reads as TGTGCCACCAGCTCAGGGTACAATGAGCAGTTCTTC. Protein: CATSSGYNEQFF.

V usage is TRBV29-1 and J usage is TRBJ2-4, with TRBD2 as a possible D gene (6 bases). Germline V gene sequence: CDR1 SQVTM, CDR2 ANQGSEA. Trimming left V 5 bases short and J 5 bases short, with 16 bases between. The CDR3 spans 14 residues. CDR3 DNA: TGCAGCGTTCTTATACTAGCCTCCCAAAACATTCAGTACTTC. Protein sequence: CSVLILASQNIQYF.

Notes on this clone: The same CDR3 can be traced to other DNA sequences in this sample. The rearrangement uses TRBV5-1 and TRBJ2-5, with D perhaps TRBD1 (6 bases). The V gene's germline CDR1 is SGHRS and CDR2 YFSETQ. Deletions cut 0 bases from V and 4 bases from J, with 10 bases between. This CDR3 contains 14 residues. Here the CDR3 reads CASSLGTGRETQYF. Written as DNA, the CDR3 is TGCGCCAGCAGCTTGGGTACAGGGCGAGAGACCCAGTACTTC.

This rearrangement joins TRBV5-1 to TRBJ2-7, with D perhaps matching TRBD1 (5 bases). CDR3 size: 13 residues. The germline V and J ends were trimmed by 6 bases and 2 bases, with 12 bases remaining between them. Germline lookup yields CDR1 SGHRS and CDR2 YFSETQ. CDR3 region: CASNSDSAYEQYF. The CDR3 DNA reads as TGCGCCAGCAACTCCGACAGTGCCTACGAGCAGTACTTC.

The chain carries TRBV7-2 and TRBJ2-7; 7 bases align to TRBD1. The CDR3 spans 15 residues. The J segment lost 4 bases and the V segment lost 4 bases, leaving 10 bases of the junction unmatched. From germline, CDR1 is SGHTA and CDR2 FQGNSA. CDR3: CASSYGDRSLYEQYF. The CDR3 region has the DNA TGTGCCAGCAGCTACGGGGACAGAAGCTTATACGAGCAGTACTTC.

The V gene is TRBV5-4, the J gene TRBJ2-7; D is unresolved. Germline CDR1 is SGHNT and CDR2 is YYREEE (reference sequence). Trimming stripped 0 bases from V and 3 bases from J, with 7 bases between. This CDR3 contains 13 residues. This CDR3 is CASSLDSHYEQYF. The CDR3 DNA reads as TGTGCCAGCAGCTTGGACTCCCACTACGAGCAGTACTTC. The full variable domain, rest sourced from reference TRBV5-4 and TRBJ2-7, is ETGVTQSPTHLIKTRGQQVTLRCSSQSGHNTVSWYQQALGQGPQFIFQYYREEENGRGNFPPRFSGLQFPNYSSELNVNALELDDSALYLCASSLDSHYEQYFGPGTRLTVT.

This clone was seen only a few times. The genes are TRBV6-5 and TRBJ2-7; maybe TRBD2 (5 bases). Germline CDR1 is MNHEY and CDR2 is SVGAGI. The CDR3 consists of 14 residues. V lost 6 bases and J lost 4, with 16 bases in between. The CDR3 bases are TGTGCCAGCAGCGCCCGACGGGGTGGATACGAGCAGTACTTC. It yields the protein CASSARRGGYEQYF.

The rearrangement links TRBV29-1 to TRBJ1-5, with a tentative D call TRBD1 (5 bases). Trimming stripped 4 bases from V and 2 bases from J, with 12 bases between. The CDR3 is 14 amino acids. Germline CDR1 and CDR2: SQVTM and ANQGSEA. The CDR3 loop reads CSVAVGGGNQPQHF. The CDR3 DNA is TGCAGCGTTGCGGTTGGGGGGGGCAATCAGCCCCAGCATTTT.

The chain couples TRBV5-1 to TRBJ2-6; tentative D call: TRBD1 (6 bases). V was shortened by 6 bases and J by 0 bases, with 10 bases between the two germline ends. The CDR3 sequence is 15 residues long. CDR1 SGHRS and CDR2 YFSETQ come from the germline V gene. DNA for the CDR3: TGCGCCAGCACCGGGGACATCTCTGGGGCCAACGTCCTGACTTTC. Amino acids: CASTGDISGANVLTF.

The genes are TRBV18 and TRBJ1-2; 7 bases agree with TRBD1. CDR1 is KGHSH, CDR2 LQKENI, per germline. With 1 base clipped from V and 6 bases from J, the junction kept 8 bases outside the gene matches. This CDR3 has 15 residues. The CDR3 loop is CASSPLRQGHDGYTF. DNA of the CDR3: TGTGCCAGCTCACCACTTCGACAGGGACATGATGGCTACACCTTC.

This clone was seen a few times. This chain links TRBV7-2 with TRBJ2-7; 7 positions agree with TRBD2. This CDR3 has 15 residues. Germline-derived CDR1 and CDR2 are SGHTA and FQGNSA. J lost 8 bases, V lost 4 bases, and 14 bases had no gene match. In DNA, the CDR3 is TGTGCCAGCAGCTCAACCCCTAGGACCAGCGGGAAGCAGTACTTC. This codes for CASSSTPRTSGKQYF.

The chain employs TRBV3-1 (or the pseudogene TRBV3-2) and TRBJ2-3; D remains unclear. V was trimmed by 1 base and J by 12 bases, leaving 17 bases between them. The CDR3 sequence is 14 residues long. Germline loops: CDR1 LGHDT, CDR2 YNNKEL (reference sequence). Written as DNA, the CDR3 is TGTGCCAGCAGCCAAGGCCCTGGGCCATACTCCCAGTATTTT. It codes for CASSQGPGPYSQYF.

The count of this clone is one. Written as DNA, the CDR3 is TGTGCCAGCACCAATAGTGACAGGGTCAGTCAGCCCCAGCATTTT. Its translation: CASTNSDRVSQPQHF. The J gene is TRBJ1-5, the V gene TRBV11-3; 7 nucleotides line up with TRBD1. CDR3 length: 15 amino acids. Losses at the gene ends were 7 bases for V and 6 bases for J; bases not matched to a gene: 12. CDR1 SGHNT and CDR2 YENEEA come from the germline V gene.

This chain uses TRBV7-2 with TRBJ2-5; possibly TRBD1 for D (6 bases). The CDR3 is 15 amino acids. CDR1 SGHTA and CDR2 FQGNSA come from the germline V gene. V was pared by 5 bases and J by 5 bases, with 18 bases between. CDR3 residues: CASSHQGGVAETQYF. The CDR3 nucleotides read TGTGCCAGCAGCCACCAAGGGGGAGTCGCGGAGACCCAGTACTTC.

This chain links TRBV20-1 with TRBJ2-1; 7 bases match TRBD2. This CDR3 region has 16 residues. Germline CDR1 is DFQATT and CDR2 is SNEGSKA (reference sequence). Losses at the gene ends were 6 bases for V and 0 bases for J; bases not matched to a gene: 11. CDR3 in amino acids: CSASQASGSSYNEQFF. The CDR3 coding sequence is TGCAGTGCCAGTCAGGCTAGCGGAAGCTCCTACAATGAGCAGTTCTTC.

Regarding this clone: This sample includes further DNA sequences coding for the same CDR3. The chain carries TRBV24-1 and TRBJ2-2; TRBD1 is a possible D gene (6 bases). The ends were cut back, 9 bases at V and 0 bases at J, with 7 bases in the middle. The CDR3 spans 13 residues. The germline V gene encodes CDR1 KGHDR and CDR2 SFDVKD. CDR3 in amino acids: CATGTPNTGELFF. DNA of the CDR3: TGTGCCACCGGGACACCGAACACCGGGGAGCTGTTTTTT.

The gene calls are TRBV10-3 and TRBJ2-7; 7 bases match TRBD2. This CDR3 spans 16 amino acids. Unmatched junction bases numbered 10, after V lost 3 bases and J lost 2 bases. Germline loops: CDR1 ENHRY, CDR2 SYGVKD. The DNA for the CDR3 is TGTGCCATCAGTGATATTGGCGGGAGTAGGGCCTACGAGCAGTACTTC. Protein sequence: CAISDIGGSRAYEQYF.

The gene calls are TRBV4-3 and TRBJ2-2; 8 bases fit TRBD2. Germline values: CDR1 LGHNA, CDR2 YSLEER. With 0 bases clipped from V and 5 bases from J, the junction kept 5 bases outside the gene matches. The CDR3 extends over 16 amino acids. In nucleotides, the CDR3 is TGCGCCAGCAGCCAAGATCTAGCGGGTCCTACCGGGGAGCTGTTTTTT. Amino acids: CASSQDLAGPTGELFF.

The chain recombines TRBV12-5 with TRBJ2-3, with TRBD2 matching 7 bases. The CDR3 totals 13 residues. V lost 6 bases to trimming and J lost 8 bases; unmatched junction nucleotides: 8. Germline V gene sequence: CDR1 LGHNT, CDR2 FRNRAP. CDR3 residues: CASGPTPGGTQYF. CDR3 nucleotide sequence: TGTGCTAGTGGACCTACTCCGGGGGGTACGCAGTATTTT.

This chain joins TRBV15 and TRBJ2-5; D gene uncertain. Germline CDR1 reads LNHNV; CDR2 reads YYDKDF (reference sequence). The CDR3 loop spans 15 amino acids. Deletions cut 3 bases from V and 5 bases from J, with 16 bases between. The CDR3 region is CATSRAVLLRETQYF. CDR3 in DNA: TGTGCCACCAGCAGGGCGGTACTACTCCGGGAGACCCAGTACTTC.

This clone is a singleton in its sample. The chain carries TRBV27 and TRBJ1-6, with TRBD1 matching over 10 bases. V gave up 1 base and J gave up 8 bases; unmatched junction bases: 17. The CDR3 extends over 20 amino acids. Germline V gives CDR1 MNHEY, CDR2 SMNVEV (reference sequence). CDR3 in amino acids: CASSLYPAWTGGGSDSPLHF. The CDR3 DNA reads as TGTGCCAGCAGTTTATACCCCGCCTGGACAGGGGGAGGCTCGGATTCACCCCTCCACTTT.

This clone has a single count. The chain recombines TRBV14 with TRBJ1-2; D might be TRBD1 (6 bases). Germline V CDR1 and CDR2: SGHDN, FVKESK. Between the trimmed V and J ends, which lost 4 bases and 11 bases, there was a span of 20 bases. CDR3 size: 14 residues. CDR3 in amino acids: CASSLKTGGPKYTF. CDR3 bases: TGTGCCAGCAGCCTTAAGACAGGAGGCCCCAAATACACCTTC.

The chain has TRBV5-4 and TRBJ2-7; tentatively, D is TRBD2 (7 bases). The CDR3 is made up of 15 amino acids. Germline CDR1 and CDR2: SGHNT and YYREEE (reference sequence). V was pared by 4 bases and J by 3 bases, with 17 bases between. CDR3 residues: CASSLRSGTLYEQYF. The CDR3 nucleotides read TGTGCCAGCAGCCTTAGAAGCGGGACACTCTACGAGCAGTACTTC.

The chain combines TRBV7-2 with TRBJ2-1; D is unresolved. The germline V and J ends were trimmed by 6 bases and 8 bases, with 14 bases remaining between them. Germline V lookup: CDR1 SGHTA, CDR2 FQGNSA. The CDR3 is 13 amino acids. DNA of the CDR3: TGTGCCAGCAGGCCAGGTCGTGGCGATGAGCAGTTCTTC. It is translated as CASRPGRGDEQFF.

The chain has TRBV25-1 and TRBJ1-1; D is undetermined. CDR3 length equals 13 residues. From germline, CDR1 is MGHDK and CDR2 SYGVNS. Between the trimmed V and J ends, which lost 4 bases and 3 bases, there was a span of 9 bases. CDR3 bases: TGTGCCAGCAGTGGAGCGTCCGACACTGAAGCTTTCTTT. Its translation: CASSGASDTEAFF.

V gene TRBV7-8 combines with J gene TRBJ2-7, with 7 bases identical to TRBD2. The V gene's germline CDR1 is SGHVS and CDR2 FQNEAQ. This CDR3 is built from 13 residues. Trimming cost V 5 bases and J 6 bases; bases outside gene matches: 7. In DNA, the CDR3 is TGTGCCAGCAGCCGCGGGAGAAACTCCGAGCAGTACTTC. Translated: CASSRGRNSEQYF. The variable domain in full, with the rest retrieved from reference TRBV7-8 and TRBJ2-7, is GAGVSQSPRYKVAKRGQDVALRCDPISGHVSLFWYQQALGQGPEFLTYFQNEAQLDKSGLPSDRFFAERPEGSVSTLKIQRTQQEDSAVYLCASSRGRNSEQYFGPGTRLTVT.

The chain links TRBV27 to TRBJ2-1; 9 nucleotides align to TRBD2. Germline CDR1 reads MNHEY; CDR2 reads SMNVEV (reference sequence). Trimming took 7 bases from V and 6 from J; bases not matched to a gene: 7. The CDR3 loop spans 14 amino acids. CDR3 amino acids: CASNVPGLANEQFF. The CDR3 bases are TGTGCCAGCAACGTCCCGGGACTAGCCAATGAGCAGTTCTTC.

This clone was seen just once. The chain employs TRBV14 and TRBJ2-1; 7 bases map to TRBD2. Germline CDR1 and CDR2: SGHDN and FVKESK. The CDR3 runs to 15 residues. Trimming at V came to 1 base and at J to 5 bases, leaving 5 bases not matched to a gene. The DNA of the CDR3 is TGTGCCAGCAGCCAAGTGGCGGGAGACAACAATGAGCAGTTCTTC. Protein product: CASSQVAGDNNEQFF. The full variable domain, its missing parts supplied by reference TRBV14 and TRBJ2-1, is EAGVTQFPSHSVIEKGQTVTLRCDPISGHDNLYWYRRVMGKEIKFLLHFVKESKQDESGMPNNRFLAERTGGTYSTLKVQPAELEDSGVYFCASSQVAGDNNEQFFGPGTRLTVL.